These 8 T cell receptor beta chains were all obtained from the same sample, sequenced in a study of blood T cells in healthy people across ages. For the second PCR, which ran for 7 to 11 cycles, a sample-barcoded 5' primer and a J-beta primer mix were used. MiXCR, applied by TCRdb to the 5' RACE reads, yields one record per CDR3 protein. The top ten clones hold about a fifth of a sample with around 970,000 distinct CDR3 sequences, 51% of them seen once. Material: blood. Receptor source: a woman aged 55 to 70 in good health.

CDR3 region: CASSVEEGDYEQFF. For the CDR3, the DNA is TGTGCCAGCAGCGTAGAAGAAGGAGACTATGAGCAGTTCTTC. This sequence joins TRBV9 and TRBJ2-1; no clear D. The V gene lost 0 bases and the J gene lost 8 bases, with 12 bases spanning the gap. This CDR3 has 14 residues. Germline CDR1 SGDLS, CDR2 YYNGEE.

The genes are TRBV29-1 and TRBJ1-2; TRBD1 is a possible D gene (6 bases). V dropped 4 bases and J dropped 6 bases, with 9 bases sitting between them. This CDR3 contains 11 residues. Germline CDR1 SQVTM, CDR2 ANQGSEA. CDR3 in DNA: TGCAGCGTTGCAGGGGTGGATGGCTACACCTTC. Translated: CSVAGVDGYTF.

The chain employs TRBV7-9 and TRBJ2-1, with D hard to call. V was clipped by 4 bases and J by 15 bases, with 13 bases between them. The CDR3 has 11 residues. Germline V gene sequence: CDR1 SEHNR, CDR2 FQNEAQ (reference sequence). In DNA, the CDR3 is TGTGCCAGCAGCTCCCGGGTAGATCGGTTCTTC. Translating gives CASSSRVDRFF.

This chain links TRBV20-1 with TRBJ2-7; TRBD2 aligns across 7 bases. The J call may not be correct, given that the DNA end is closer to TRBJ2-5. The CDR3 spans 14 residues. Germline V CDR1 and CDR2: DFQATT, SNEGSKA (reference sequence). The CDR3 here is CSAPTLAVQETQYF. Here the CDR3 DNA reads TGCAGTGCACCCACCCTAGCGGTCCAAGAGACCCAGTACTTC.

The rearrangement joins TRBV4-1 to TRBJ2-5, with 9 bases aligning to TRBD2. The CDR3 length is 17 residues. Germline V gene data show CDR1 as MGHRA and CDR2 as YSYEKL. The J segment lost 4 bases and the V segment lost 0 bases, leaving 9 bases of the junction unmatched. The CDR3 here is CASSQDWLAGIRETQYF. In DNA, the CDR3 is TGCGCCAGCAGCCAAGATTGGCTAGCGGGAATTAGAGAGACCCAGTACTTC.

The chain carries TRBV20-1 and TRBJ2-7; maybe TRBD2 (6 bases). Trimming removed 6 bases from V and 4 bases from J, with 22 bases in between. Germline values: CDR1 DFQATT, CDR2 SNEGSKA (reference sequence). This CDR3 comprises 15 residues. This CDR3 reads CSATSGGGWNYEQYF. The CDR3 DNA reads TGCAGTGCCACCTCAGGTGGAGGGTGGAATTACGAGCAGTACTTC.

This clonotype was counted only a few times. This chain joins TRBV14 and TRBJ1-2, with 7 nucleotides matching TRBD1. This CDR3 contains 15 residues. From germline, CDR1 is SGHDN and CDR2 FVKESK. J gave up 5 bases and V 1 base, and 7 bases lay outside the gene matches. CDR3 protein: CASSQAGAGGYGYTF. CDR3 bases: TGTGCCAGCAGCCAAGCCGGAGCAGGGGGGTATGGCTACACCTTC.

J is TRBJ2-5 and V is TRBV20-1, with TRBD2 matching over 8 bases. The CDR3 runs to 13 residues. Germline V gives CDR1 DFQATT, CDR2 SNEGSKA (reference sequence). V lost 2 bases to trimming and J lost 4 bases; unmatched junction nucleotides: 3. As DNA, the CDR3 is TGCAGTGCTAGAATAAGCGGGAGAGAGACCCAGTACTTC. It encodes CSARISGRETQYF.